The next 25 T cell receptor beta chains were all read from a single sample in a study of molecular identifiers for immune sequencing clone quantification. MiXCR, run by TCRdb on the PCR reads, gives a single entry per CDR3 protein. The top ten clones hold around 0.76% of a sample with approximately 550,000 distinct CDR3 sequences, about 26% of them seen once. Material for sequencing was naive CD8+ T cells from blood, with Jurkat cell RNA spiked in. Regarding subset: FACS-sorted CD8+CD4-CCR7+CD45RA+ naive T cells. These receptors were taken from a human donor in good health. Some libraries in this study had Jurkat cell RNA spiked in.

As to this clonotype: A much larger clone differs by one base, so this may be a read error. The chain employs TRBV12-3 or TRBV12-4 and TRBJ2-5; D is uncertain. The CDR3 consists of 13 residues. Trimming cost V 7 bases and J 3 bases, with 12 bases left between them. Here the CDR3 reads CASIPPPEETQYF. The CDR3 DNA reads TGTGCCAGCATACCTCCGCCCGAAGAGACCCAGTACTTC.

As to this clonotype: One end of the junction is discordant with germline, which a read error may explain. The chain carries TRBV7-2 and TRBJ2-7; D gene ambiguous. Germline values: CDR1 SGHTA, CDR2 FQGNSA. This CDR3 has 11 amino acids. DNA of the CDR3: TGTGCCAGCAGTTCTTTCCCGGAGCAGTGCTTC. Translation: CASSSFPEQCF.

Details on this clonotype: One base away lies a much larger clone, so this may be a sequencing read error. The rearrangement links TRBV7-3 to TRBJ2-3, with 7 bases identical to TRBD2. Germline V gene sequence: CDR1 SGHTA, CDR2 FQGTGA. Trimming removed 8 bases from V and 4 bases from J; junction bases left unmatched: 12. The CDR3 runs to 15 residues. The CDR3 region has the DNA TGTGCCAGCCGCCCCGGACTAGTTTTTTCAGATACGCAGTATTTT. Translating it yields CASRPGLVFSDTQYF.

This clonotype was seen just once. The V call is TRBV27, the J call TRBJ2-7; TRBD2 is a possible D gene (7 bases). CDR3 size: 15 residues. Trimming took 4 bases from V and 1 from J, leaving 14 bases between them. CDR1 and CDR2 (germline): MNHEY, SMNVEV (reference sequence). The DNA for the CDR3 is TGTGCCAGCAGTTCCCGCGGGGGCGGGTCCTACGAGCAGTACTTC. It encodes CASSSRGGGSYEQYF.

This clonotype turned up a few times. The chain links TRBV7-2 to TRBJ2-7; 8 bases map to TRBD1. The CDR3 covers 16 residues. The junction had 5 bases not matched to a gene; V was cut back by 0 bases and J by 1 base. CDR1 and CDR2 from the germline V gene are SGHTA and FQGNSA. CDR3 residues: CASSLAPGQESYEQYF. The CDR3, as DNA: TGTGCCAGCAGCTTAGCCCCGGGACAGGAGTCCTACGAGCAGTACTTC.

The chain is built from TRBV20-1 and TRBJ1-1; D gene uncertain. The CDR3 totals 17 residues. Germline V CDR1 and CDR2: DFQATT, SNEGSKA (reference sequence). Trimming shortened V by 0 bases and J by 0 bases, and 17 bases separated the two germline ends. The CDR3 sequence: CSARESSSYQLNTEAFF. CDR3 sequence (DNA): TGCAGTGCTAGAGAAAGTAGCAGCTATCAACTGAACACTGAAGCTTTCTTT.

J is TRBJ2-1 and V is TRBV29-1; 9 positions agree with TRBD1. The ends lost 1 base at V and 12 bases at J; junction bases unmatched: 4. Per germline, CDR1 SQVTM and CDR2 ANQGSEA. The CDR3 has 12 amino acids. In DNA form, the CDR3 reads TGCAGCGTTGAAGGGACAGGGGTCGGGCAGTTCTTC. Protein product: CSVEGTGVGQFF.

In its sample, this clonotype was seen a few times. The chain combines TRBV6-6 with TRBJ2-2, with D hard to call. The CDR3 runs to 15 residues. V shed 2 bases and J shed 0 bases, with 7 bases lying between them. Germline CDR1 MNHNY, CDR2 SVGAGI (reference sequence). The CDR3 region is CASSYTSPNTGELFF. CDR3 coding DNA: TGTGCCAGCAGTTACACGTCTCCGAACACCGGGGAGCTGTTTTTT.

As concerns this clonotype: A clone one base away is much larger, so this may be a read error. The chain couples TRBV20-1 to TRBJ2-7; D remains ambiguous. Germline V lookup: CDR1 DFQATT, CDR2 SNEGSKA (reference sequence). This CDR3 has 12 amino acids. The CDR3 DNA follows: TGCAGAGCTCCAGATGTGGGCTACGAGCAGTACTTC. Translating it yields CRAPDVGYEQYF.

About this clonotype: A much larger clone lies one base from this, so it may be a read error. The chain has TRBV20-1 and TRBJ2-1; the match to TRBD2 covers 12 bases. The CDR3 consists of 14 residues. Germline assignment: CDR1 DFQATT and CDR2 SNEGSKA (reference sequence). The CDR3 protein is CSARTSGTYNEQSF. The CDR3 DNA is TGCAGTGCTCGGACTAGCGGGACTTACAATGAGCAGTCCTTC.

V is TRBV12-3 or TRBV12-4 and J is TRBJ1-2; 8 bases fit TRBD1. Trimming removed 5 bases from V and 2 bases from J; junction bases left unmatched: 13. This CDR3 has 17 amino acids. CDR3 amino acids: CASSPQRGQAANYGYTF. CDR3 nucleotide sequence: TGTGCCAGCAGTCCTCAAAGGGGACAGGCGGCGAACTATGGCTACACCTTC.

This clonotype was counted only a few times. The V call is TRBV20-1, the J call TRBJ2-7, with D tentatively TRBD2 (6 bases). Germline V gives CDR1 DFQATT, CDR2 SNEGSKA (reference sequence). Trimming pared 0 bases from V and 3 bases from J, leaving 12 bases between. The CDR3 has 14 amino acids. DNA for the CDR3: TGCAGTGCTAGAGAGGAGGGTGGGGGCTACGAGCAGTACTTC. This gives the protein CSAREEGGGYEQYF.

The chain uses TRBV5-6 and TRBJ2-3; 9 nucleotides line up with TRBD2. The CDR3 spans 17 residues. In germline, CDR1 is SGHDT, CDR2 YYEEEE. Unmatched junction bases numbered 8, after V lost 1 base and J lost 2 bases. CDR3 in DNA: TGTGCCAGCAGCTTGTGGGCTAGCGGGACCTTCACAGATACGCAGTATTTT. Its translation: CASSLWASGTFTDTQYF.

As regards this clonotype: This sequence may be a read error, since a much larger clone differs from it by one base. This chain joins TRBV2 and TRBJ2-3; perhaps TRBD2 as D (5 bases). The CDR3 covers 14 residues. The V gene's germline CDR1 is SNHLY and CDR2 FYNNEI. The CDR3 region has the DNA TGTGCCAGCAGGTCACTAGTGGGCACAGATATGCAGTATTTT. This gives the protein CASRSLVGTDMQYF.

This CDR3 is CASSEIAGVVNEQFF. In DNA, the CDR3 is TGTGCCAGCAGTGAAATAGCGGGAGTGGTCAATGAGCAGTTCTTC. This chain joins TRBV25-1 and TRBJ2-1; TRBD2 matches at 9 bases. After removal of 2 bases from V and 6 bases from J, the junction contained 5 bases not matched to a gene. CDR3 length: 15 residues. Germline V gives CDR1 MGHDK, CDR2 SYGVNS.

This clonotype was seen a few times. This sequence joins TRBV7-9 and TRBJ1-4; a weak D match, TRBD1 (5 bases). This CDR3 spans 16 amino acids. In germline, CDR1 is SEHNR, CDR2 FQNEAQ (reference sequence). V shed 4 bases and J shed 7 bases, with 19 bases lying between them. The CDR3 nucleotides are TGTGCCAGCAGCTCAAATTGGGGCGCGAGCGGTGAAAAACTGTTTTTT. Translation gives CASSSNWGASGEKLFF.

The sample holds a few counts of this clonotype. V and J are TRBV7-9 and TRBJ2-7; D is possibly TRBD1 (6 bases). CDR1 is SEHNR and CDR2 is FQNEAQ in the germline V gene (reference sequence). CDR3 length: 16 amino acids. V lost 5 bases and J 6 bases, leaving 23 bases between the germline ends. The CDR3 DNA is TGTGCCAGCAGCCCCCCAGGGGCAGGGGTTGTACGCGAGCAGTACTTC. Its translation is CASSPPGAGVVREQYF. Complete variable domain (other parts from reference TRBV7-9 and TRBJ2-7): DTGVSQNPRHKITKRGQNVTFRCDPISEHNRLYWYRQTLGQGPEFLTYFQNEAQLEKSRLLSDRFSAERPKGSFSTLEIQRTEQGDSAMYLCASSPPGAGVVREQYFGPGTRLTVT.

A few counts support this clonotype. The chain has TRBV5-5 and TRBJ2-7, with D perhaps matching TRBD1 or TRBD2 (6 bases each). Deletions cut 0 bases from V and 0 bases from J, with 13 bases between. The CDR3 is 16 amino acids. CDR1 and CDR2 (germline): SGHKS, YYEKEE (reference sequence). CDR3 DNA sequence: TGTGCCAGCAGCTTGGCCGGGGGACACAGCTCCTACGAGCAGTACTTC. Amino acids: CASSLAGGHSSYEQYF.

As for this clonotype: This may be a read error: a much more frequent sequence differs by one nucleotide. The DNA of the CDR3 is TGTTCCAGCAGCTTGGTAGAATACTCGTTTGGAAACACCATATATTTT. It codes for CSSSLVEYSFGNTIYF. The V call is TRBV5-6, the J call TRBJ1-3; D is unclear. Germline CDR1 is SGHDT and CDR2 is YYEEEE. The CDR3 sequence is 16 residues long.

This clonotype has more than one count but fewer than ten. The chain couples TRBV27 to TRBJ2-3; D might be TRBD1 (6 bases). From germline, CDR1 is MNHEY and CDR2 SMNVEV (reference sequence). The CDR3 is made up of 15 amino acids. V shed 2 bases and J shed 5 bases, with 14 bases lying between them. In DNA, the CDR3 is TGTGCCAGCAGTTTAGGGGTCCAGGGGCAAGATACGCAGTATTTT. It specifies CASSLGVQGQDTQYF.

This clonotype appeared a few times. The chain links TRBV19 to TRBJ1-2, with 7 positions matching TRBD1. The CDR3 is 15 residues long. V shed 1 base, J shed 4 bases, and the junction held 6 bases outside the gene matches. Germline CDR1 and CDR2: LNHDA and SQIVND (reference sequence). CDR3 amino acids: CASSIGDRSAYGYTF. CDR3 bases: TGTGCCAGTAGTATAGGGGACAGAAGTGCCTATGGCTACACCTTC.

This clonotype was detected ten times or more. J is TRBJ1-2 and V is TRBV5-6; no reliable D call. The CDR3 runs 12 residues. Per germline, CDR1 SGHDT and CDR2 YYEEEE. Trimming took off 4 bases at V and 14 bases at J, with 18 bases between the two ends. The CDR3 is CASSQPATSVTF. CDR3 DNA: TGTGCCAGCAGCCAGCCAGCCACTTCGGTTACCTTC.

V is TRBV3-1 and J is TRBJ1-1, with D possibly TRBD1 on 5 matching bases. V shed 0 bases and J shed 2 bases, with 10 bases lying between them. The CDR3 totals 15 residues. The germline CDR1 and CDR2 sequences are LGHDT and YNNKEL (reference sequence). The CDR3 protein is CASSQDPGGNTEAFF. The CDR3 region has the DNA TGTGCCAGCAGCCAAGACCCCGGGGGAAACACTGAAGCTTTCTTT.

This chain links TRBV12-3 or TRBV12-4 with TRBJ2-6; D unclear. The V gene lost 1 base and the J gene lost 0 bases, with 7 bases spanning the gap. CDR3 length equals 16 residues. The CDR3 loop reads CASSLGLASGANVLTF. CDR3 nucleotide sequence: TGTGCCAGCAGTTTAGGATTGGCCTCTGGGGCCAACGTCCTGACTTTC.

The chain recombines TRBV3-1 with TRBJ2-2; D is ambiguous. There are 16 residues in the CDR3. CDR1 LGHDT and CDR2 YNNKEL come from the germline V gene (reference sequence). V was cut by 1 base and J by 6 bases, with 15 bases left in between. The CDR3 loop reads CASSQADTSKPGELFF. The CDR3, as DNA: TGTGCCAGCAGCCAAGCAGACACCTCGAAGCCCGGGGAGCTGTTTTTT.